The TCR beta chain described here comes from a study of OX40 agonist ivuxolimab in advanced cancers. About the research overall: The patients received ivuxolimab by intravenous route every 2 weeks at 0.01 to 10 mg/kg.

Notes on this clone: The antigen is unknown.

Method: immunoSEQ multiplex PCR; TCRdb's copy keeps in-frame clones and lacks some. The table records about 60,000 clones, about 81% of them present only once. Any history of autoimmune disease or systemic immunosuppression disqualified patients. The V gene end was trimmed by 0 bases and the J gene end by 8 bases; junction bases not matched to a gene: 2. This CDR3 is built from 14 residues. Germline CDR1 is MNHEY and CDR2 is SVGAGI. Study-wide points: Relative to CD4+, CD8+ T cells held more expanded clones on average. At 0.1 to 3.0 mg/kg, clonal expansion of CD4+ and CD8+ blood T cells had occurred by week 6.

Sequences were derived from CD4+ or CD8+ T cells sorted from blood, sampled in a trial of the OX40 agonist ivuxolimab. The clonotype comes from an adult with an advanced solid tumor such as melanoma, head and neck, liver or kidney cancer. The chain recombines TRBV6-5 with TRBJ2-4; 9 bases fit TRBD1. CDR3 protein: CASSYSGQGDIQYF. The CDR3 DNA is TGTGCCAGCAGTTACTCGGGACAGGGAGACATTCAGTACTTC.